The clone carrying this T cell receptor beta chain was found once. Clones were sequenced by immunoSEQ multiplex PCR, and TCRdb holds only the in-frame ones, with some missing. The sample records 700,000 or so clones, approximately 85% being singletons. The data belong to a study of shared T cell receptors in the human thymus. Deletions cut 4 bases from V and 10 bases from J, with 19 bases between. The CDR3 spans 15 residues. CDR1 and CDR2 from the germline V gene are MDHEN and SYDVKM. These data also formed part of another study, on human thymus T cells. As reported in that work: Donation came from healthy Finnish infants having corrective surgery for congenital heart defects. Thymic resections from corrective heart surgery supplied the tissue. Use of V and J genes seemed skewed within the thymic and blood repertoires. Highly overlapping thymic repertoires in unrelated individuals were reported by related research.

The chain combines TRBV28 with TRBJ1-4; a possible D gene is TRBD1 (5 bases). Source material: thymocytes. This TCR derives from a girl under two years old with a congenital heart defect. CDR3 residues: CASSSPGRAVPKLFF. The CDR3 DNA follows: TGTGCCAGCAGTTCTCCCGGCAGGGCAGTCCCAAAACTGTTTTTT. Complete variable domain (other parts from reference TRBV28 and TRBJ1-4): DVKVTQSSRYLVKRTGEKVFLECVQDMDHENMFWYRQDPGLGLRLIYFSYDVKMKEKGDIPEGYSVSREKKERFSLILESASTNQTSMYLCASSSPGRAVPKLFFGSGTQLSVL.